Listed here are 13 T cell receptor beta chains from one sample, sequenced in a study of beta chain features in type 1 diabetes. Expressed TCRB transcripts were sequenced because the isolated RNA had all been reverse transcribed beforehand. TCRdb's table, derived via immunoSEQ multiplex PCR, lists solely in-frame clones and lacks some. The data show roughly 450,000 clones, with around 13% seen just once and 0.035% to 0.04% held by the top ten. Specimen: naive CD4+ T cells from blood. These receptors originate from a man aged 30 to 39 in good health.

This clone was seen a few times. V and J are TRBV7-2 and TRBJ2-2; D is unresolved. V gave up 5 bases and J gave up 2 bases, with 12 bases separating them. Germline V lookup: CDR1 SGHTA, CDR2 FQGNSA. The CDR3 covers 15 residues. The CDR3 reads CASSPSAQNTGELFF. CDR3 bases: TGTGCCAGCAGCCCCTCCGCCCAAAACACCGGGGAGCTGTTTTTT.

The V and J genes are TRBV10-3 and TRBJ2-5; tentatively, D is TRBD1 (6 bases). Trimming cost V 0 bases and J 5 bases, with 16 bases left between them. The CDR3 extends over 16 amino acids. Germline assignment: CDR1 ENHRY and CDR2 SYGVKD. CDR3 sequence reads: CAISESKGVIGETQYF. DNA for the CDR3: TGTGCCATCAGTGAGTCGAAGGGGGTGATTGGTGAGACCCAGTACTTC.

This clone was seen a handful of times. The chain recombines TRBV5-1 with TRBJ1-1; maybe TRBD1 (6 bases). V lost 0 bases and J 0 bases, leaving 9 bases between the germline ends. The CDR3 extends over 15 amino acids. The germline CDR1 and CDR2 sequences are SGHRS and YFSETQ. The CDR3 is CASSLEGHLNTEAFF. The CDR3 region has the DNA TGCGCCAGCAGCTTGGAGGGACACTTGAACACTGAAGCTTTCTTT.

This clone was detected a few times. CDR3 nucleotide sequence: TGTGCCAGCACCAATCTAGCGTCCTACAATGAGCAGTTCTTC. Its translation: CASTNLASYNEQFF. The chain couples TRBV28 to TRBJ2-1; possible D gene TRBD2, 6 bases. Trimming removed 7 bases at V and 1 base at J, with 11 bases between. Germline loops: CDR1 MDHEN, CDR2 SYDVKM. The CDR3 has 14 residues. Variable domain in full (rest from reference TRBV28 and TRBJ2-1): DVKVTQSSRYLVKRTGEKVFLECVQDMDHENMFWYRQDPGLGLRLIYFSYDVKMKEKGDIPEGYSVSREKKERFSLILESASTNQTSMYLCASTNLASYNEQFFGPGTRLTVL.

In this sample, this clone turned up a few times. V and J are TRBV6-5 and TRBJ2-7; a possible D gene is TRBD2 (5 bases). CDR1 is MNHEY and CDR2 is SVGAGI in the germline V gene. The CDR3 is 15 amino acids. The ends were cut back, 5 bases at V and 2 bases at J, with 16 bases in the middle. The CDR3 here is CASSSAGAGTYEQYF. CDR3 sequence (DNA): TGTGCCAGCAGTAGTGCGGGTGCAGGCACCTACGAGCAGTACTTC.

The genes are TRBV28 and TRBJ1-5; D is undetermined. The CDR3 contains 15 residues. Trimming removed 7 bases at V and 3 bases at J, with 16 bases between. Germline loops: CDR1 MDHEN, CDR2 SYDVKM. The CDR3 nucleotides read TGTGCCAGCACCACGGCGTCCGGAATCAATCAGCCCCAGCATTTT. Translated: CASTTASGINQPQHF.

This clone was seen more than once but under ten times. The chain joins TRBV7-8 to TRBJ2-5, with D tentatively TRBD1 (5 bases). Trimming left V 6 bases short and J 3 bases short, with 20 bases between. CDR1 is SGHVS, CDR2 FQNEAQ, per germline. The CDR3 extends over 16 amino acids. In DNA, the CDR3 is TGTGCCAGCAGTTTGATGATTCTGACAGTTGAAGAGACCCAGTACTTC. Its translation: CASSLMILTVEETQYF.

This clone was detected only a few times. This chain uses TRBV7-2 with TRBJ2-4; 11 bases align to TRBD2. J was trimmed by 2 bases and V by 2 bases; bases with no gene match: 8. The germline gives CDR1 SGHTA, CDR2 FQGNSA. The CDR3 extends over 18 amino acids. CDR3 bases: TGTGCCAGCAGCTTAATCTCTAGCGGGGGGAGACCCAAAAACATTCAGTACTTC. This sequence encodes CASSLISSGGRPKNIQYF. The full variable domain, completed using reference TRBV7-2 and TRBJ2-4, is GAGVSQSPSNKVTEKGKDVELRCDPISGHTALYWYRQSLGQGLEFLIYFQGNSAPDKSGLPSDRFSAERTGGSVSTLTIQRTQQEDSAVYLCASSLISSGGRPKNIQYFGAGTRLSVL.

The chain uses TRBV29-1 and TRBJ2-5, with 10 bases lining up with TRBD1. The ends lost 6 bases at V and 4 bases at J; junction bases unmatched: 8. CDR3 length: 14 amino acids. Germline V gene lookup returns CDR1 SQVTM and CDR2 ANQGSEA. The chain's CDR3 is CSVRDRGPGETQYF. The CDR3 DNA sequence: TGCAGCGTCCGGGACAGGGGCCCGGGAGAGACCCAGTACTTC.

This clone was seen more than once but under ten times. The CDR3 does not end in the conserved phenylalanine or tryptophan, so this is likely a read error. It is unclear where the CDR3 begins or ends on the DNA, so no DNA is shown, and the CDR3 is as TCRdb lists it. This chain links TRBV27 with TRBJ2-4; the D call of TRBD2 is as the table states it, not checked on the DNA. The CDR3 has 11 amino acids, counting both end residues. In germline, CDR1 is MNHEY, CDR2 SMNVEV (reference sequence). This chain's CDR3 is CASSLYRLLLV.

The CDR3 reads CASSYSSREAFF. The CDR3 coding sequence is TGTGCCAGCAGTTACTCATCAAGGGAAGCTTTCTTT. V and J are TRBV28 and TRBJ1-1; D remains unclear. The germline CDR1 and CDR2 sequences are MDHEN and SYDVKM. V was trimmed by 4 bases and J by 8 bases, leaving 11 bases between them. This CDR3 contains 12 residues.

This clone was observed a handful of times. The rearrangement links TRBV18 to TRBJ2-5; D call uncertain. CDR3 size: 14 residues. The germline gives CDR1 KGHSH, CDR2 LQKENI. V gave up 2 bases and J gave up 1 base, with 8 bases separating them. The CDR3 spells CASSPGLFQETQYF. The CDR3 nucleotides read TGTGCCAGCTCACCAGGGTTATTCCAAGAGACCCAGTACTTC.

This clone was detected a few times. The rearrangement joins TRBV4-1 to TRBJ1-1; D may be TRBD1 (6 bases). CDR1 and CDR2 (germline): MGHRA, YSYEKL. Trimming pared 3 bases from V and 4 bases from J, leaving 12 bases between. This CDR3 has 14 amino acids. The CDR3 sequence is CASSHPSQGTEAFF. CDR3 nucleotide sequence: TGCGCCAGCAGCCACCCCTCACAGGGCACTGAAGCTTTCTTT.